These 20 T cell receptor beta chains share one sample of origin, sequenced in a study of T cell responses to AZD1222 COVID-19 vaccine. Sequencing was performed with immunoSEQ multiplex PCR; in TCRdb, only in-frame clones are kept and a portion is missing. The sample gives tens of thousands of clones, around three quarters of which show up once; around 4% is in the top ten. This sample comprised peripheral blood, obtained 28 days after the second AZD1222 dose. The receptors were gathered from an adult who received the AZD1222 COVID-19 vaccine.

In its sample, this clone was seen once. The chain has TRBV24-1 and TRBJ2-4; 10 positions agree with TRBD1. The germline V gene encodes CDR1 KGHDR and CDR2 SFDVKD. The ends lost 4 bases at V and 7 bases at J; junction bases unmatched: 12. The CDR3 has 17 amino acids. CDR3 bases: TGTGCCACCAGTGACCTGGCCAGACAGGGGGCTCGGAACATTCAGTACTTC. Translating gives CATSDLARQGARNIQYF.

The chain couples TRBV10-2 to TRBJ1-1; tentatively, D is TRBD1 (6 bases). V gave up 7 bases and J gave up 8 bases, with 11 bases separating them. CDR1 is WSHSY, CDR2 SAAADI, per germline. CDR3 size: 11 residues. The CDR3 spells CASTTQGEAFF. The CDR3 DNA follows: TGCGCCAGCACCACGCAGGGGGAAGCTTTCTTT.

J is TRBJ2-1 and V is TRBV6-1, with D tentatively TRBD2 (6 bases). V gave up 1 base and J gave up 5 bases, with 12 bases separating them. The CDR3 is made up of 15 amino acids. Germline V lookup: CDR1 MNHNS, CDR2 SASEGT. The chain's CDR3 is CASSEGLGPHNEQFF. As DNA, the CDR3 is TGTGCCAGCAGTGAAGGACTAGGTCCCCACAATGAGCAGTTCTTC.

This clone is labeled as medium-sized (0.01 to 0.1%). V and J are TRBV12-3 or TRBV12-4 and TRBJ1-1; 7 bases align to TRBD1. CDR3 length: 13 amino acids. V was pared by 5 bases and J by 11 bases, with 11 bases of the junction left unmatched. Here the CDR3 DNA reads TGTGCCAGCAGTGGGGGACAGCCCTCTGCGGCTTTCTTT. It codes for CASSGGQPSAAFF.

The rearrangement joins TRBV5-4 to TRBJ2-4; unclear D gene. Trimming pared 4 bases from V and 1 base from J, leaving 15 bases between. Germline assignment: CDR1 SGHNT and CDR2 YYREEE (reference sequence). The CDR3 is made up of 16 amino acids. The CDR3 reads CASSPDDGWAKNIQYF. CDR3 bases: TGTGCCAGCAGCCCAGATGATGGGTGGGCCAAAAACATTCAGTACTTC.

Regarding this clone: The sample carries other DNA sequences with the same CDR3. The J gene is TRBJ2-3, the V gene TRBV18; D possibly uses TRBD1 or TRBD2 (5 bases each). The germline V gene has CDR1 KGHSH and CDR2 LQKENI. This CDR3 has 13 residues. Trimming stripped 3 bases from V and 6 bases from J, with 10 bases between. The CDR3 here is CASSPGPRDTQYF. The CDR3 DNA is TGTGCCAGCTCACCGGGACCGAGGGATACGCAGTATTTT.

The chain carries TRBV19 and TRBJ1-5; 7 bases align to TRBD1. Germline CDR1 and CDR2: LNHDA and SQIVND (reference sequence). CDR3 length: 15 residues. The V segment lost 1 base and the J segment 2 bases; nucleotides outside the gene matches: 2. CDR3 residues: CASSIGGQGNQPQHF. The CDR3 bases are TGTGCCAGTAGTATAGGTGGACAGGGCAATCAGCCCCAGCATTTT.

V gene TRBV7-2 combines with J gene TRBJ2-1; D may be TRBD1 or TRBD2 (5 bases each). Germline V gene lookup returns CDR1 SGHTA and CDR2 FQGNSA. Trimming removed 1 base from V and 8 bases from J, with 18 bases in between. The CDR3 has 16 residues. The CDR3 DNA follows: TGTGCCAGCAGCTTAGTAGGAGGCAGGGACGTCCATGAGCAGTTCTTC. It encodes CASSLVGGRDVHEQFF.

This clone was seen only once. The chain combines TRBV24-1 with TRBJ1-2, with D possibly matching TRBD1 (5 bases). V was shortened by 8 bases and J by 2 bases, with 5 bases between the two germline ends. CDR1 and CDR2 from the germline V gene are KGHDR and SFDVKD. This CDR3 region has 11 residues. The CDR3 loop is CATKGNYGYTF. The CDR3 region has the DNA TGTGCCACCAAGGGGAACTATGGCTACACCTTC.

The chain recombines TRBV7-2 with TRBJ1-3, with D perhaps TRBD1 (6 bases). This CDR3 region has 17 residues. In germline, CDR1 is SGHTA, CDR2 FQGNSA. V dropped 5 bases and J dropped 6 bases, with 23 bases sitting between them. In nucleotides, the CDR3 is TGTGCCAGCAGCGCTCACGGCAGACGGGACATCTCAAACACCATATATTTT. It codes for CASSAHGRRDISNTIYF.

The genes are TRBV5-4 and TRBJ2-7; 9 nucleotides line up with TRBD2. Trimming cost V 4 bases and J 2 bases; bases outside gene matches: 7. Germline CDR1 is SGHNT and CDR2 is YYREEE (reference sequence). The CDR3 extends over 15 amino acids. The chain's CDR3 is CASSRRLAATYEQYF. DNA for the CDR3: TGTGCCAGCAGCAGACGACTAGCGGCCACCTACGAGCAGTACTTC.

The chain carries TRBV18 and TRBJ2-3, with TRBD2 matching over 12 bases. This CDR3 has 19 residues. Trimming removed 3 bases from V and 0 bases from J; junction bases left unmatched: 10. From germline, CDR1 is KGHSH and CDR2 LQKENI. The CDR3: CASSPAGLAGRTSTDTQYF. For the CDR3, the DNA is TGTGCCAGCTCACCGGCTGGACTAGCGGGACGGACAAGCACAGATACGCAGTATTTT.

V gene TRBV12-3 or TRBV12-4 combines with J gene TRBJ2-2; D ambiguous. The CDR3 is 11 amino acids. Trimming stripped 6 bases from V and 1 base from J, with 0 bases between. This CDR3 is CASRNTGELFF. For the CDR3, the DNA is TGTGCCAGCAGGAACACCGGGGAGCTGTTTTTT.

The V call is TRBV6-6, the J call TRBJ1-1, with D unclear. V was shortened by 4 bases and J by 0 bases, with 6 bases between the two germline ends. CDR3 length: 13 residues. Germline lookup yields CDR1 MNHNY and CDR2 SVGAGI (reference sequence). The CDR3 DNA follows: TGTGCCAGCAGTTTTAGCTTGAACACTGAAGCTTTCTTT. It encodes CASSFSLNTEAFF.

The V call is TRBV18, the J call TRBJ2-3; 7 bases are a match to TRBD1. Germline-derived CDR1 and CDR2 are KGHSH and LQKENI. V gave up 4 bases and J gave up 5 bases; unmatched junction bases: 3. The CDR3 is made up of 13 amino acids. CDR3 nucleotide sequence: TGTGCCAGCTCACAGGGGGCTCGAGATACGCAGTATTTT. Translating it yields CASSQGARDTQYF.

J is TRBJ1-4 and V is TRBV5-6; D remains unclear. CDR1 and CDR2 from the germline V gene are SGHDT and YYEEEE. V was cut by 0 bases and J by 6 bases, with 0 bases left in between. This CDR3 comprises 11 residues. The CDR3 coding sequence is TGTGCCAGCAGCTTGGATGAAAAACTGTTTTTT. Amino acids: CASSLDEKLFF.

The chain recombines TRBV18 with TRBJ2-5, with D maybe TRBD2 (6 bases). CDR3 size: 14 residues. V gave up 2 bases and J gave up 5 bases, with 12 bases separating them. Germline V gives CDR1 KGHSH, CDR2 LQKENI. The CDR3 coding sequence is TGTGCCAGCTCACCAATGGGACTTCGGGAGACCCAGTACTTC. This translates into CASSPMGLRETQYF.

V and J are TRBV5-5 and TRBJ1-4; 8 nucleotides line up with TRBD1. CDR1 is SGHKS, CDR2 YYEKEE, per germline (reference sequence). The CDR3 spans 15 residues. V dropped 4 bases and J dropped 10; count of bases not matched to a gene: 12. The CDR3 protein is CASSPTVGQGAKLFF. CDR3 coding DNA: TGTGCCAGCAGCCCGACGGTCGGACAGGGAGCAAAACTGTTTTTT. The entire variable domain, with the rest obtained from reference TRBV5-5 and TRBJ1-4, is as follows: DAGVTQSPTHLIKTRGQQVTLRCSPISGHKSVSWYQQVLGQGPQFIFQYYEKEERGRGNFPDRFSARQFPNYSSELNVNALLLGDSALYLCASSPTVGQGAKLFFGSGTQLSVL.

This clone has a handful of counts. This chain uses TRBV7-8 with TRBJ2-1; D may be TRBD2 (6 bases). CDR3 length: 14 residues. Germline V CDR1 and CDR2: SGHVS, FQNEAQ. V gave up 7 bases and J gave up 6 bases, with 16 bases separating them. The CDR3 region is CASTSGGILNEQFF. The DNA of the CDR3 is TGTGCCAGCACAAGCGGCGGGATTCTCAATGAGCAGTTCTTC.

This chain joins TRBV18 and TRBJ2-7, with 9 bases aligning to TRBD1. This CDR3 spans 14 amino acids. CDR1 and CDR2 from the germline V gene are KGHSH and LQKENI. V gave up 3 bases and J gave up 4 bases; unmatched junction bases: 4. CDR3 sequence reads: CASSPGTGSYEQYF. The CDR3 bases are TGTGCCAGCTCACCCGGGACAGGGTCGTACGAGCAGTACTTC.